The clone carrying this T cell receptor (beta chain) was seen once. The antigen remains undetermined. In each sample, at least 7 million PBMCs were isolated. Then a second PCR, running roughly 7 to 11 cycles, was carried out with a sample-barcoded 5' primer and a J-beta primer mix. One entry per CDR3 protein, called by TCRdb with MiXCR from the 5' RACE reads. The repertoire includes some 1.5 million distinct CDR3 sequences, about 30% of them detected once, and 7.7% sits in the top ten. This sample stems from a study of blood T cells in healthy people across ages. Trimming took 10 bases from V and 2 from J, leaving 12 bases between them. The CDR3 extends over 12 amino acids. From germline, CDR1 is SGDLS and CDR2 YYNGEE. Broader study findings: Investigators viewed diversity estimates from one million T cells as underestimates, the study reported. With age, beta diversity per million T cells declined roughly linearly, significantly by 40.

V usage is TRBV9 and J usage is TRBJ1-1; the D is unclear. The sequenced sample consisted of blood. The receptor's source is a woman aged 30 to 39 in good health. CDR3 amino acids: CAPRIRNTEAFF. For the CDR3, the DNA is TGTGCCCCCAGGATACGTAACACTGAAGCTTTCTTT.